This T cell receptor beta chain was captured by sequencing in a study of blood T cell repertoires in COVID-19 (dated by TCRdb to about 2020). Background for the entire study: Samples from collaborators originated in the United States, Italy and Spain and spanned both the acute and convalescent phases of COVID-19. Where HLA class I and class II types were available, the types were taken from metadata supplied by the sample provider, not from assay-based typing. The repertoires were released in a freely available public database meant as a resource for research on the immune response to SARS-CoV-2. The sample metadata nearly always contained a de-identified subject ID, COVID-19 status, age in years and sex. The prospective study material was composed of cDNA or gDNA derived from T cells, B-cell-depleted T cells, or PBMCs. Samples were obtained from the ongoing ImmuneRACE study (first 160 participants) and from over 1,000 subjects provided by 6 global collaborators. Deeply sampled blood TCRbeta repertoires from subjects exposed to, actively infected with, or recovered from COVID-19 were included in the dataset.

Whole blood was collected in K2EDTA tubes by collaborating institutions according to the institutions' own protocols. For TCRbeta analysis, collaborators shipped samples in one of three forms: frozen whole blood, isolated PBMCs, or DNA extracted from either of those sample types. What the study reported, not specific to this receptor: The amount of clinical and demographic metadata varied by source and participant and was provided uncurated.

The CDR3 runs 12 residues from the cysteine to the phenylalanine. The CDR3 DNA has 36 bases and is translated from base 1. The germline V gene (reference sequence) supplies CDR1 DFQATT and CDR2 SNEGSKA. A distance of 6 bases separates the germline ends of V and J, which lose 3 bases and 3 bases respectively. Worth noting for this clone: Its antigen is still unknown. Per-base qualities were not stored, and no clone one base away is much larger.

TCRbeta CDR3 regions were amplified from genomic DNA using the immunoSEQ Assay, a bias-controlled multiplex PCR. As for the original processing: Within the assay, amplification of reference gene primers was used to estimate how many nucleated cells each sample contained. Sequence reads were collapsed and filtered to measure the absolute abundance of every unique TCRbeta CDR3 rearrangement. For each sample, productive Simpson clonality was calculated as the square root of Simpson's diversity index across productive rearrangements. TCRdb took this table from immuneACCESS and kept in-frame rearrangements with V and J called. Such tables lack part of the clones; where checked against another copy, unresolved V genes explain under half of the gap, and the rest is unexplained. V and J calls and clone size are given by that table; D and trimming were obtained from the DNA. The sample table records about 94,000 clones; 80% of these occur just once. The ten top clones hold roughly 19% of the sample.

The rearrangement combines TRBV20-1 with TRBJ2-1, with no reliable assignment of the D segment. The TCR was taken from a human donor in a cohort sampled during active COVID-19. The sample comprised peripheral blood. The DNA sequence reads TGCAGTGCTAGTCCTTTCTACAATGAGCAGTTCTTC. This codes for CSASPFYNEQFF.